This T cell receptor beta chain was identified in a study of control samples from healthy donors and cancer patients. Sequencing used immunoSEQ multiplex PCR; TCRdb keeps in-frame clones, though not all of them. The sample lists about 140,000 clones, about 88% occurring once. The CDR3 contains 16 residues. Per germline, CDR1 LGHDT and CDR2 YNNKEL (reference sequence). The V and J ends lost 3 bases and 3 bases, in that order; junction bases with no gene match: 5. This rearrangement joins TRBV3-1 (or the pseudogene TRBV3-2) to TRBJ2-3; 11 positions agree with TRBD2. The sequence was obtained from a young woman in good health. Sequencing used blood. The CDR3 is CASSQGASGRTDTQYF. Here the CDR3 DNA reads TGTGCCAGCAGCCAGGGGGCTAGCGGGAGGACAGATACGCAGTATTTT.